These T cell receptor beta chains were read from a single sample in a study of T cell responses to AZD1222 COVID-19 vaccine. Measured with immunoSEQ multiplex PCR; TCRdb has only the in-frame clones, and not every one. The sample holds around 100,000 clones; approximately 88% are singletons and the top ten take roughly 20%. The input for sequencing was peripheral blood, taken on day 0 of AZD1222 vaccination. The receptors stem from an adult in good health. Both conserved end residues are part of each CDR3. The D gene is left open where the match is weak. Not all rows give a size; the values are once, few, many and, for expanded clones, a class.

J: TRBJ2-1; size: -; D: TRBD2; V: TRBV18; DNA: TGTGCCAGCTCACCAGGACTAGCGGGAGTTCTCGGGGCTGATGAGCAGTTCTTC; CDR3: CASSPGLAGVLGADEQFF
J: TRBJ1-6; size: -; D: -; V: TRBV6-5; DNA: TGTGCCAGCAGTTACTCGACCGTAGGGGATTCACCCCTCCACTTT; CDR3: CASSYSTVGDSPLHF
J: TRBJ2-2; size: -; D: -; V: TRBV5-1; DNA: TGCGCCAGCAGCCAGCTCAGGGAGCGGGGGGAGCTGTTTTTT; CDR3: CASSQLRERGELFF
J: TRBJ2-5; size: -; D: -; V: TRBV15; DNA: TGTGCCACCAGCAGAGATAGGCGGGAGACCCAGTACTTC; CDR3: CATSRDRRETQYF
J: TRBJ2-7; size: once; D: -; V: TRBV7-9; DNA: TGTGCCAGCAGCTTATTGGCAGGGGCGTACGAGCAGTACTTC; CDR3: CASSLLAGAYEQYF
J: TRBJ1-1; size: -; D: -; V: TRBV7-8; DNA: TGTGCCAGCAGCTTAGTAGGCAGCCTGAACACTGAAGCTTTCTTT; CDR3: CASSLVGSLNTEAFF
J: TRBJ2-7; size: -; D: TRBD2; V: TRBV7-2; DNA: TGTGCCAGCAGCTTAGGGTCCGGGACTAGCGACTACGAGCAGTACTTC; CDR3: CASSLGSGTSDYEQYF
J: TRBJ1-4; size: -; D: -; V: TRBV27; DNA: TGTGCCAGCAGCGTGGCATACCCGAATGAAAAACTGTTTTTT; CDR3: CASSVAYPNEKLFF
J: TRBJ2-6; size: few; D: -; V: TRBV24-1; DNA: TGTGCCACCAGCCCCCGGGGGGGGGCCAACGTCCTGACTTTC; CDR3: CATSPRGGANVLTF
J: TRBJ2-5; size: -; D: -; V: TRBV29-1; DNA: TGCAGCGTTGGGGGGAACGTAGAGACCCAGTACTTC; CDR3: CSVGGNVETQYF
J: TRBJ2-1; size: -; D: TRBD2; V: TRBV28; DNA: TGTGCCAGCAGTTATTCTAGCGGGAGGTCGGATGAGCAGTTCTTC; CDR3: CASSYSSGRSDEQFF
J: TRBJ1-5; size: -; D: -; V: TRBV7-9; DNA: TGTGCCAGCAGCCGAGGATTGGGGCATCAGCCCCAGCATTTT; CDR3: CASSRGLGHQPQHF
J: TRBJ1-2; size: -; D: TRBD1; V: TRBV12-5; DNA: TGTGCTAGTGGTATAGCCCCCGGGACAGGGGGCAACTATGGCTACACCTTC; CDR3: CASGIAPGTGGNYGYTF
J: TRBJ2-2; size: -; D: -; V: TRBV28; DNA: TGTGCCAGCACTTCAAACGGGGAGCTGTTTTTT; CDR3: CASTSNGELFF
J: TRBJ2-7; size: -; D: -; V: TRBV5-1; DNA: TGCGCCAGCGGTACGAGGGGCCTTAGCTCCTACGAGCAGTACTTC; CDR3: CASGTRGLSSYEQYF
J: TRBJ2-3; size: few; D: -; V: TRBV28; DNA: TGTGCCAGCAGTTTCGGCAGTGGTACGCAGTATTTT; CDR3: CASSFGSGTQYF
J: TRBJ2-2; size: -; D: -; V: TRBV13; DNA: TGTGCCAGCAGCCCTACACAGAACACCGGGGAGCTGTTTTTT; CDR3: CASSPTQNTGELFF
J: TRBJ2-7; size: -; D: TRBD2; V: TRBV3-1/TRBV3-2; DNA: TGTGCCAGCAGCCAAGGACTAGCGGGAGGTAGCGAGCAGTACTTC; CDR3: CASSQGLAGGSEQYF
J: TRBJ2-2; size: -; D: -; V: TRBV5-1; DNA: TGCGCCAGCAGCTTGACCGGGCGGGCGAACACCGGGGAGCTGTTTTTT; CDR3: CASSLTGRANTGELFF